This TCR beta chain was found in a study of CD8+CD57+ T cells in acquired aplastic anemia. Broader study findings: Patients showed no significant difference from controls in CD8+ Simpson's diversity.

TCR beta VDJ and CDR3 profiles were obtained from a genomic DNA template. TCRdb reanalysed the reads using MiXCR and keeps one entry per CDR3 protein. The table has hundreds of thousands of distinct CDR3 sequences, over 25% seen once; the top ten hold approximately 0.82%. Patients picked for sequencing had shown CD8+CD57+ cell expansion detected by flow cytometry. As concerns this clonotype: Its antigen is still unknown.

Germline V gene sequence: CDR1 MNHEY, CDR2 SVGAGI. The CDR3 length is 13 residues. Trimming took 2 bases from V and 7 from J, leaving 12 bases between them. This receptor was taken from a human donor with aplastic anemia. The rearrangement uses TRBV6-5 and TRBJ2-7; no clear D. Sequencing used sorted CD4+, CD8+, or CD8+CD57+ T cells (not recorded which) from PBMCs. The CDR3 region is CASSYPIKEEQYF. CDR3 DNA: TGTGCCAGCAGTTACCCTATTAAGGAGGAGCAGTACTTC.